This T cell receptor beta chain is from a study of blood T cell repertoires in COVID-19. Overall study context: The United States, Italy and Spain supplied acute and convalescent COVID-19 samples. The analysed material was cDNA or gDNA that came from T cells, B-cell-depleted T cells, or PBMCs.

As processed by the authors: Nucleated cell number was recorded as an estimate derived from reference gene primer amplification. Some clones are missing from TCRdb's copy, which holds only in-frame ones; the method was immunoSEQ multiplex PCR. The V and J calls and clone size are taken from that table; D and trimming were inferred from the DNA. The sample holds about 120,000 clones; approximately 85% are singletons and the top ten take approximately 10%. The sequenced material came from peripheral blood. The sequence was obtained from a man older than 75 with acute or convalescent COVID-19.

The CDR3 sequence: CASSLVRTGMETQYF. The CDR3 DNA is TGTGCCAGCAGCTTGGTGCGGACAGGGATGGAGACCCAGTACTTC. V usage is TRBV5-6 and J usage is TRBJ2-5; 8 bases agree with TRBD1. Trimming removed 0 bases from V and 5 bases from J; junction bases left unmatched: 6. Germline V gene lookup returns CDR1 SGHDT and CDR2 YYEEEE. The CDR3 is 15 amino acids.